Shown below are 14 T cell receptor beta chains from a single sample sequenced in a study of stem cell transplantation in POMP-related autoinflammatory disease. TCRdb's copy holds only in-frame clones and misses some; the assay was immunoSEQ multiplex PCR. Of 25,000 to 30,000 clones listed, around four fifths are singletons. The material was CD4+ T cells from PBMCs, obtained before stem cell transplantation. These receptors all come from a human donor with POMP-related autoinflammation and immune dysregulation (PRAID).

J is TRBJ1-3 and V is TRBV6-5; D call uncertain. The CDR3 spans 13 residues. CDR1 and CDR2 (germline): MNHEY, SVGAGI. Trimming shortened V by 8 bases and J by 2 bases, and 10 bases separated the two germline ends. CDR3 nucleotides: TGTGCCAGCCCTAAGGCCCCTGGAAACACCATATATTTT. Protein sequence: CASPKAPGNTIYF.

The gene calls are TRBV11-2 and TRBJ2-7; 9 bases agree with TRBD1. Germline V gives CDR1 SGHAT, CDR2 FQNNGV. Trimming cost V 5 bases and J 0 bases; bases outside gene matches: 5. The CDR3 is 15 residues long. As DNA, the CDR3 is TGTGCCAGCAGCAACCGGGACAGGGCCTCCTACGAGCAGTACTTC. Translation gives CASSNRDRASYEQYF.

The rearrangement links TRBV29-1 to TRBJ2-1; D not resolved. Germline V gene data show CDR1 as SQVTM and CDR2 as ANQGSEA. This CDR3 contains 13 residues. V shed 4 bases and J shed 2 bases, with 9 bases lying between them. The chain's CDR3 is CSVVDGPYNEQFF. The DNA for the CDR3 is TGCAGCGTTGTAGACGGACCCTACAATGAGCAGTTCTTC.

V usage is TRBV19 and J usage is TRBJ1-2; D not resolved. Germline CDR1 LNHDA, CDR2 SQIVND (reference sequence). V lost 3 bases and J lost 6, with 11 bases in between. The CDR3 spans 13 residues. Here the CDR3 reads CASSIVPSHGYTF. Here the CDR3 DNA reads TGTGCCAGTAGTATTGTCCCTAGCCATGGCTACACCTTC.

The genes are TRBV6-5 and TRBJ1-3; TRBD1 matches 8 bases. The CDR3 runs 15 residues. Germline V CDR1 and CDR2: MNHEY, SVGAGI. V gave up 5 bases and J gave up 2 bases; unmatched junction bases: 5. CDR3 in amino acids: CASSPGTGTGNTIYF. The CDR3 nucleotides read TGTGCCAGCAGTCCGGGGACAGGCACTGGAAACACCATATATTTT.

The chain is built from TRBV9 and TRBJ2-2; 7 bases agree with TRBD1. Germline V gives CDR1 SGDLS, CDR2 YYNGEE. The ends lost 3 bases at V and 5 bases at J; junction bases unmatched: 10. The CDR3 contains 16 residues. The CDR3, as DNA: TGTGCCAGCAGCGCCCGACAGGGAATGTCAACCGGGGAGCTGTTTTTT. Translation gives CASSARQGMSTGELFF.

The V gene is TRBV2, the J gene TRBJ2-7; 11 bases match TRBD2. Trimming at V came to 10 bases and at J to 3 bases, leaving 8 bases not matched to a gene. The germline V gene has CDR1 SNHLY and CDR2 FYNNEI. The CDR3 contains 14 residues. CDR3 nucleotide sequence: TGTGCCATCACTAGTAGCGGGAGGGACTACGAGCAGTACTTC. Translated: CAITSSGRDYEQYF. Filled out from reference TRBV2 and TRBJ2-7, the complete variable domain reads EPEVTQTPSHQVTQMGQEVILRCVPISNHLYFYWYRQILGQKVEFLVSFYNNEISEKSEIFDDQFSVERPDGSNFTLKIRSTKLEDSAMYFCAITSSGRDYEQYFGPGTRLTVT.

This chain uses TRBV5-4 with TRBJ1-3; the D gene is possibly TRBD1 (6 bases). The CDR3 is made up of 16 amino acids. Germline loops: CDR1 SGHNT, CDR2 YYREEE (reference sequence). Trimming took off 4 bases at V and 0 bases at J, with 14 bases between the two ends. In nucleotides, the CDR3 is TGTGCCAGCAGCCTGCGACAGGCGGGCTCTGGAAACACCATATATTTT. Translation gives CASSLRQAGSGNTIYF. The full variable domain, completed using reference TRBV5-4 and TRBJ1-3, is ETGVTQSPTHLIKTRGQQVTLRCSSQSGHNTVSWYQQALGQGPQFIFQYYREEENGRGNFPPRFSGLQFPNYSSELNVNALELDDSALYLCASSLRQAGSGNTIYFGEGSWLTVV.

This chain links TRBV7-3 with TRBJ2-2; D gene unclear. The germline V gene encodes CDR1 SGHTA and CDR2 FQGTGA. Trimming took 2 bases from V and 5 from J, leaving 6 bases between them. The CDR3 runs to 13 residues. The CDR3 loop is CASSLGKTGELFF. DNA for the CDR3: TGTGCCAGCAGCTTAGGGAAAACCGGGGAGCTGTTTTTT.

V is TRBV5-1 and J is TRBJ2-1; D is undetermined. Germline V gene lookup returns CDR1 SGHRS and CDR2 YFSETQ. The CDR3 sequence is 19 residues long. V was clipped by 1 base and J by 2 bases, with 22 bases between them. The CDR3 DNA is TGCGCCAGCAGCTTGTATCAGTCCCCTTTATCCTTAACCTACAATGAGCAGTTCTTC. Its protein product is CASSLYQSPLSLTYNEQFF. Drawing the rest from reference TRBV5-1 and TRBJ2-1, the complete variable domain is KAGVTQTPRYLIKTRGQQVTLSCSPISGHRSVSWYQQTPGQGLQFLFEYFSETQRNKGNFPGRFSGRQFSNSRSEMNVSTLELGDSALYLCASSLYQSPLSLTYNEQFFGPGTRLTVL.

This clone was observed once. The chain joins TRBV29-1 to TRBJ1-1; maybe TRBD1 (6 bases). Trimming shortened V by 1 base and J by 7 bases, and 16 bases separated the two germline ends. CDR1 is SQVTM, CDR2 ANQGSEA, per germline. There are 14 residues in the CDR3. Written as DNA, the CDR3 is TGCAGCGTTGAAGGGTTAGGGGGGCGTGATGAAGCTTTCTTT. As protein: CSVEGLGGRDEAFF.

The V and J genes are TRBV4-1 and TRBJ1-6; TRBD1 might be the D (6 bases). Trimming took 4 bases from V and 6 from J, leaving 13 bases between them. This CDR3 region has 15 residues. Germline V gene lookup returns CDR1 MGHRA and CDR2 YSYEKL. CDR3 loop: CASSRYREGNSPLHF. CDR3 bases: TGCGCCAGCAGCCGATACAGGGAGGGTAATTCACCCCTCCACTTT.

The chain uses TRBV9 and TRBJ2-5, with 9 bases aligning to TRBD2. V was pared by 0 bases and J by 1 base, with 4 bases of the junction left unmatched. Per germline, CDR1 SGDLS and CDR2 YYNGEE. CDR3 length: 16 amino acids. The CDR3 loop is CASSVAAGGTQETQYF. The CDR3 nucleotides read TGTGCCAGCAGCGTAGCAGCGGGAGGAACCCAAGAGACCCAGTACTTC.

The chain combines TRBV5-6 with TRBJ1-4; D is uncertain. The germline gives CDR1 SGHDT, CDR2 YYEEEE. The CDR3 is 14 residues long. Trimming cost V 0 bases and J 0 bases, with 3 bases left between them. The CDR3 reads CASSLEATNEKLFF. CDR3 DNA: TGTGCCAGCAGCTTGGAAGCAACTAATGAAAAACTGTTTTTT.